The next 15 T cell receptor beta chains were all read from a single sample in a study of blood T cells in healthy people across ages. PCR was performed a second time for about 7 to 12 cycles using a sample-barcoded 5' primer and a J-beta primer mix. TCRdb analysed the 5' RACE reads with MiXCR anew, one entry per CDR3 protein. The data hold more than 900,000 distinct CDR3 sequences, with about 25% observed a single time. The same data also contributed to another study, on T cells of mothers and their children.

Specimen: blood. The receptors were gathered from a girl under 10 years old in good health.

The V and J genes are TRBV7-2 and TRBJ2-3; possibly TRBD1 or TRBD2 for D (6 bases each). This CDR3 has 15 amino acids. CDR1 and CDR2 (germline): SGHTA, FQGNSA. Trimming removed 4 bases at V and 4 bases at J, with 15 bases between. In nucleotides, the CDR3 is TGTGCCAGCAGCTCGCGTTTAGGGGGGTCAGATACGCAGTATTTT. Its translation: CASSSRLGGSDTQYF.

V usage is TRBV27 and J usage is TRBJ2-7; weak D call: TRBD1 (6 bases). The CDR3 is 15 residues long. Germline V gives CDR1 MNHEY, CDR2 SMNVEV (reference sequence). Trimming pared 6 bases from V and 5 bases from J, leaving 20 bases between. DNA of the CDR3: TGTGCCAGCAGCTCAAAAGGACAGAAGAGGGACGAGCAGTACTTC. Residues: CASSSKGQKRDEQYF.

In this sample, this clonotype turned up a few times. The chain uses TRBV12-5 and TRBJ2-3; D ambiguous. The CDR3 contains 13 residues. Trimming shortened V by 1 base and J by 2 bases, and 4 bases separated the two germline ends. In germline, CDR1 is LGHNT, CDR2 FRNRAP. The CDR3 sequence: CASGLEHTDTQYF. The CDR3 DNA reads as TGTGCTAGTGGTTTGGAACACACAGATACGCAGTATTTT.

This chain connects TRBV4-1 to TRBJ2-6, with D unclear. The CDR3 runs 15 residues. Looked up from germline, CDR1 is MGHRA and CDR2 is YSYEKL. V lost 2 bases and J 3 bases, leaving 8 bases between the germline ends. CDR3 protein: CASSQNSIGANVLTF. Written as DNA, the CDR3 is TGCGCCAGCAGCCAAAATAGCATTGGGGCCAACGTCCTGACTTTC.

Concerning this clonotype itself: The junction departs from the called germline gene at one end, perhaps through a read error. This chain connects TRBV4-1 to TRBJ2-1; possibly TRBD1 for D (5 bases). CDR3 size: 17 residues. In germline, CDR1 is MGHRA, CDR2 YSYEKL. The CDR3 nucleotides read TGCGCCAGCAGTCAAGGTATCTACCTGATAGGGGCTAATGAGCAGTTCTTC. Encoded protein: CASSQGIYLIGANEQFF.

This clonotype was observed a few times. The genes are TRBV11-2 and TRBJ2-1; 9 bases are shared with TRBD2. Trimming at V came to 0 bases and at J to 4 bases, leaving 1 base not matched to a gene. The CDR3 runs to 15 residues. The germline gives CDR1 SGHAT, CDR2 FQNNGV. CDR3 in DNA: TGTGCCAGCAGCTTAGAAGCGGGGGGTTACAATGAGCAGTTCTTC. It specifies CASSLEAGGYNEQFF.

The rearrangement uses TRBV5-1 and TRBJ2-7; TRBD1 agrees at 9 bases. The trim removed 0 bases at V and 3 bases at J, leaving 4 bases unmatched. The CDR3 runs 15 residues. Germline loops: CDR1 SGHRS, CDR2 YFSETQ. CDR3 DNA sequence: TGCGCCAGCAGCTTGGACAGGGGGCGCGTCTACGAGCAGTACTTC. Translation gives CASSLDRGRVYEQYF.

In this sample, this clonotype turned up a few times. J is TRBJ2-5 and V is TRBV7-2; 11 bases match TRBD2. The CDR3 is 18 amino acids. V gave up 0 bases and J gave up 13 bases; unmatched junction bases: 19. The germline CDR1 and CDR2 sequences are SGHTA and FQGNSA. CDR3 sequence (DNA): TGTGCCAGCAGCTTAGCAGGGGGCCTCATAACTAGCGGGGGTGTATCGTACTTC. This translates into CASSLAGGLITSGGVSYF.

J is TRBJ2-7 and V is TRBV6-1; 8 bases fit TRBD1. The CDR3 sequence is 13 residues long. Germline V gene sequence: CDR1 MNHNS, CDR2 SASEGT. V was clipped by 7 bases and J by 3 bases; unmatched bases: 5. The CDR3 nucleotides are TGTGCCAGCACAGGACAGGGTTACTACGAGCAGTACTTC. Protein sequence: CASTGQGYYEQYF.

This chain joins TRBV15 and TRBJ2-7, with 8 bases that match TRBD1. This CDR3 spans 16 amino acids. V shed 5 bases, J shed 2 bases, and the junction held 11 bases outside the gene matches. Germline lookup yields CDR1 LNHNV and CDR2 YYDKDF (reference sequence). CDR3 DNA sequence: TGTGCCACCAGCGGATACGACCGGGACAGGCCCTACGAGCAGTACTTC. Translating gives CATSGYDRDRPYEQYF.

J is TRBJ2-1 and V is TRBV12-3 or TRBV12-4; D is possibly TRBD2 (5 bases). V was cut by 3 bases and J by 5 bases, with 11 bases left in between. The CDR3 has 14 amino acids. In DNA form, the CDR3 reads TGTGCCAGCAGTTTCGGGGAGATCGACAATGAGCAGTTCTTC. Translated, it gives CASSFGEIDNEQFF.

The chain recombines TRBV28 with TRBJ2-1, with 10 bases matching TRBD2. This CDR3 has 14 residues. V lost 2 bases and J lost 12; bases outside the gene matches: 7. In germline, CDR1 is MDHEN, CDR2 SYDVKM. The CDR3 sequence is CASSLSLAGAGQFF. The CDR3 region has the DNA TGTGCCAGCAGTTTAAGTCTAGCGGGAGCGGGGCAGTTCTTC.

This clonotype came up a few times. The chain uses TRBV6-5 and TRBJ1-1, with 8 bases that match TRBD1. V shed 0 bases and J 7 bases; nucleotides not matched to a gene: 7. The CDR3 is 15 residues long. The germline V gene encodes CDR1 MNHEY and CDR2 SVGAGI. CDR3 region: CASSYSTGATREAFF. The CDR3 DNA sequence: TGTGCCAGCAGTTACTCGACAGGGGCCACCCGTGAAGCTTTCTTT.

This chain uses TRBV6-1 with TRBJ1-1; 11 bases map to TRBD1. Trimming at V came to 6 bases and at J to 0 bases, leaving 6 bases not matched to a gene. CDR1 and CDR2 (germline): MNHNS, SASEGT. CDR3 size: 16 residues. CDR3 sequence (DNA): TGTGCCAGCAGCGGACAGGGGGCTGGAGTGAACACTGAAGCTTTCTTT. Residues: CASSGQGAGVNTEAFF.

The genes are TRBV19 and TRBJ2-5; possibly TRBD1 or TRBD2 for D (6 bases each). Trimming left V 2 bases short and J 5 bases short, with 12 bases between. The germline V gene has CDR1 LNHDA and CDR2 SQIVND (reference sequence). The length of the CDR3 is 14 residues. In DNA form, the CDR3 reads TGTGCCAGTAGTATACCGGGGGCGGGGGAGACCCAGTACTTC. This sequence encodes CASSIPGAGETQYF.